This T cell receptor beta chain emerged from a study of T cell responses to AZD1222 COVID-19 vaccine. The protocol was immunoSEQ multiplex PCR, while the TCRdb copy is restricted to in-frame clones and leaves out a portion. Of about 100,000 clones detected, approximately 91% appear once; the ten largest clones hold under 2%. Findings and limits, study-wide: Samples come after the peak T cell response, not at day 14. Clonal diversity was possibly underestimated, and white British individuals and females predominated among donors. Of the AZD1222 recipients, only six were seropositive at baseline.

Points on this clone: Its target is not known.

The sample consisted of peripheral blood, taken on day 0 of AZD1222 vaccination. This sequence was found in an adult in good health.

The CDR3 region is CSVGSHLSGNTIYF. Written as DNA, the CDR3 is TGCAGCGTTGGCTCACACCTCTCTGGAAACACCATATATTTT. The gene calls are TRBV29-1 and TRBJ1-3; no clear D gene. Trimming took off 4 bases at V and 0 bases at J, with 10 bases between the two ends. This CDR3 has 14 amino acids. The germline V gene encodes CDR1 SQVTM and CDR2 ANQGSEA.